These 6 T cell receptor beta chains were sequenced from one sample in a study of CD8 T cells in ankylosing spondylitis. Each CDR3 protein gets one entry after TCRdb re-called the 5' RACE reads with MiXCR. This sample has around 330,000 distinct CDR3 sequences, with approximately 10% found just once. Sequencing was done on a sample of blood, either unsorted or a sorted T cell fraction (not recorded which). All receptors derive from a female donor with ankylosing spondylitis or in good health (not recorded which).

This chain joins TRBV6-5 and TRBJ1-2; the D gene is possibly TRBD1 (5 bases). Per the germline V gene, CDR1 is MNHEY and CDR2 is SVGAGI. The CDR3 is 14 amino acids. V lost 2 bases and J lost 4, with 11 bases in between. The CDR3 region has the DNA TGTGCCAGCAGTTACGAGGAGGGGAGCTATGGCTACACCTTC. Protein product: CASSYEEGSYGYTF.

Many counts were recorded for this clonotype. The V call is TRBV6-4, the J call TRBJ2-6; D call uncertain. V was trimmed by 3 bases and J by 4 bases, leaving 7 bases between them. The CDR3 runs to 14 residues. CDR1 is MRHNA and CDR2 is SNTAGT in the germline V gene. The DNA of the CDR3 is TGTGCCAGCAGTGAGGGTACCGGGGCCAACGTCCTGACTTTC. Its protein product is CASSEGTGANVLTF.

This clonotype was observed a handful of times. As DNA, the CDR3 is TGTGCCACCAAGGGACTAGCGGGAAATGAGCAGTTCTTC. Translated, it gives CATKGLAGNEQFF. This chain connects TRBV24-1 to TRBJ2-1; 13 bases match TRBD2. Germline assignment: CDR1 KGHDR and CDR2 SFDVKD. This CDR3 comprises 13 residues. V gave up 8 bases and J gave up 7 bases; unmatched junction bases: 1.

This clonotype was counted at least ten times. The gene calls are TRBV7-9 and TRBJ2-7; D is perhaps TRBD1 or TRBD2 (5 bases each). The CDR3 contains 14 residues. The germline V gene has CDR1 SEHNR and CDR2 FQNEAQ (reference sequence). The V end was cut by 1 base, the J end by 2 bases, with 9 bases between. The CDR3 DNA reads TGTGCCAGCAGCTTAGGGGACCCCCCCTACGAGCAGTACTTC. Encoded protein: CASSLGDPPYEQYF.

This clonotype was detected ten times or more. The chain employs TRBV5-4 and TRBJ2-3, with TRBD2 as a possible D gene (5 bases). Germline V CDR1 and CDR2: SGHNT, YYREEE (reference sequence). This CDR3 is built from 15 residues. Deletions cut 5 bases from V and 0 bases from J, with 13 bases between. CDR3 protein: CASRVRDSSTDTQYF. The CDR3 DNA reads TGTGCCAGCAGGGTCCGGGATTCTAGCACAGATACGCAGTATTTT. Full variable domain (rest looked up from reference TRBV5-4 and TRBJ2-3): ETGVTQSPTHLIKTRGQQVTLRCSSQSGHNTVSWYQQALGQGPQFIFQYYREEENGRGNFPPRFSGLQFPNYSSELNVNALELDDSALYLCASRVRDSSTDTQYFGPGTRLTVL.

This clonotype was detected many times. This sequence joins TRBV7-8 and TRBJ1-4, with no clear D. V was shortened by 2 bases and J by 4 bases, with 5 bases between the two germline ends. This CDR3 spans 13 amino acids. CDR1 and CDR2 from the germline V gene are SGHVS and FQNEAQ. The CDR3 region is CASSLPHNEKLFF. In DNA, the CDR3 is TGTGCCAGCAGCTTACCCCATAATGAAAAACTGTTTTTT.